This T cell receptor beta chain emerged from a study of T-cell reconstitution after alpha-beta-depleted transplantation in children (dated by TCRdb to about 2016). Describing the broader study: T-cell immune reconstitution after TCRalphabeta/CD19-depleted allogeneic hematopoietic cell transplantation in children was quantitatively tracked in the study by means of TCR repertoire profiling. Summary of the overall study and its limitations: The apparently early recovery of alphabetaT-cell counts about two months after transplant reportedly depended on only several hundred rapidly expanded clones that came from non-depleted graft cells. The high TCRbeta diversity at day 60 in some patients was ascribed to recipient T cells and intrathymic progenitors that had survived conditioning. Over subsequent months, a decline in hyperexpanded clone frequencies was noted, and after one year, T-cell counts and TCRbeta diversity were mostly ascribed to newly produced T cells.

This clonotype showed up many times. The antigen it recognizes is unknown. No much larger clone exists at a distance of one base, and base qualities are not known. The treatment or condition tag for this specimen amounts to: allogeneic hematopoietic cell transplantation with graft depleted of TCRalphabeta T cells and CD19 B cells. Transplant recipients were children who received TCRalphabeta/CD19-depleted allogeneic hematopoietic cell grafts. V lost 4 bases and J lost 7 bases; the stretch between them is 5 bases long. From the cysteine through the phenylalanine, the CDR3 covers 11 amino acids. The CDR3 DNA has 33 bases and is translated from base 1. Libraries came from PCR. Sequencing relied on an Illumina HiSeq 2500. To normalize quantification of the TCRbeta repertoire, the TCR libraries were built with molecular barcoding that relied on unique molecular identifiers. In TCRdb, the public reads were trimmed at Q25 with fastp and aligned with MiXCR, with productive beta chains retained. Every entry covers one CDR3 protein and lists the most common genes and DNA from its rows. This sample holds a few hundred thousand distinct CDR3 sequences; 20% to 30% were observed only once. Of the sample, 2.6% falls within the top ten clones.

The receptor comes from a girl aged 2 to 10 with Fanconi anemia, due to receive a stem cell transplant. The source material was PBMCs, sampled before TCRalphabeta/CD19-depleted stem cell transplant. The V and J genes are TRBV12-3 or TRBV12-4 and TRBJ2-4; there is no confident call for the D gene. In nucleotides, the sequence is TGTGCCAGCAGTTACGTGAACATTCAGTACTTC. It translates to CASSYVNIQYF.